The present entry profiles one T cell receptor beta chain with its context. Within the sample, other DNA sequences also encode this same CDR3. This sample is drawn from a study of blood T cell repertoires in COVID-19. The wider study: Sites across the United States, Italy and Spain contributed samples from acute and convalescent COVID-19. T cells, B-cell-depleted T cells, or PBMCs provided the cDNA or gDNA that served as material.

Original handling: Reference gene primer amplification gave nucleated cell count estimates. Sequencing used immunoSEQ multiplex PCR; TCRdb keeps in-frame clones, though not all of them. That table gives V, J and clone size, and the DNA gave D and trimming. The sample has approximately 230,000 clones; around four fifths are singletons. The receptor was isolated from a young man with active or convalescent COVID-19. Sequencing input: peripheral blood.

DNA of the CDR3: TGTGCCAGTAGTATCCTCGCCGGGGGCTATGGCTACACCTTC. Its protein is CASSILAGGYGYTF. The rearrangement links TRBV19 to TRBJ1-2, with D possibly TRBD1 on 5 matching bases. The CDR3 is 14 amino acids. From germline, CDR1 is LNHDA and CDR2 SQIVND (reference sequence). Trimming pared 3 bases from V and 4 bases from J, leaving 12 bases between.